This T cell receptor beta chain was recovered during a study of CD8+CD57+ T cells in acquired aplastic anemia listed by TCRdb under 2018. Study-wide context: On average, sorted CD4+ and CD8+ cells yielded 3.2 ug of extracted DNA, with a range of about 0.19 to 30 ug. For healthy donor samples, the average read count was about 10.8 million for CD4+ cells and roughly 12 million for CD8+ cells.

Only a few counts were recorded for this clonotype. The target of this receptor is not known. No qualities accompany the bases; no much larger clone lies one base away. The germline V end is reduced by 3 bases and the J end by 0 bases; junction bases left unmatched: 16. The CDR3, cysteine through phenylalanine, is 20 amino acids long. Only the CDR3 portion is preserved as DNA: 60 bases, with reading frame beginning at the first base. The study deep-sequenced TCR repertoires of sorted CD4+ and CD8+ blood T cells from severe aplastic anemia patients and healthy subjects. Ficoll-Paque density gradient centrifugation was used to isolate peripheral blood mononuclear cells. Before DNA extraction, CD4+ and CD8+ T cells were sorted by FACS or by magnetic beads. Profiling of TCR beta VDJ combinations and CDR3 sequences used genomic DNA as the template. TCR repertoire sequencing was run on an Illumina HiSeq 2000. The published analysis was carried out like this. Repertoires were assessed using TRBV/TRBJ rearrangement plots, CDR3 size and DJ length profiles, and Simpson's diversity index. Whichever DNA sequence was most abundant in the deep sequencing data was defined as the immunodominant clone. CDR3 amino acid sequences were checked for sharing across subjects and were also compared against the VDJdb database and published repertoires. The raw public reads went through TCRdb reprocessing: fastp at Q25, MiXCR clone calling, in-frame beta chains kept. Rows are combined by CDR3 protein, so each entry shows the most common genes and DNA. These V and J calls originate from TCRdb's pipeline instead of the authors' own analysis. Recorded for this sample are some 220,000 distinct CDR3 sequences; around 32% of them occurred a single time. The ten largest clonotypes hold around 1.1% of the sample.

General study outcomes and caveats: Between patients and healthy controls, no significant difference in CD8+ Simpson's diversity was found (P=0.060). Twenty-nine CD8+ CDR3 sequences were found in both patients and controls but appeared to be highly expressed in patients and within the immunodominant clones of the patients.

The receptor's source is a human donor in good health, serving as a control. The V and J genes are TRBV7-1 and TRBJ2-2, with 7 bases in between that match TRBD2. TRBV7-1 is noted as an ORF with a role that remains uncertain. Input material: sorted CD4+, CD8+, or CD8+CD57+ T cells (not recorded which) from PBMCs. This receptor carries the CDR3 CASSSHRFIGGSANTGELFF. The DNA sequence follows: TGTGCCAGCAGCTCTCATCGGTTCATCGGCGGGAGTGCGAACACCGGGGAGCTGTTTTTT.